This TCR beta chain was profiled in a study of cytomegalovirus exposure and HLA in healthy donors. Study information: HLA-typed donors contributed 65 million to 95 million unique TCRs, which were held in an early data release.

Worth noting for this clone: No antigen is known for it.

General study findings and limits: Common viral pathogens were later found to be apparently linked to several of the most significant clusters. Most subjects had HLA-A and HLA-B alleles reportedly predicted accurately by TCR beta sequences.

PCR primers comprised 60 Vbeta and 13 Jbeta primers. In the original workflow: In a later analysis, around 12 million of tens of millions of unique beta chains occurred in at least two donors. Sequencing was performed with immunoSEQ multiplex PCR; in TCRdb, only in-frame clones are kept and a portion is missing. V, J and clone size reflect that table, while D and trimming were determined from the DNA. The repertoire shows 60,000 to 100,000 clones; the top ten hold about 4.2%. The CDR3 runs 15 residues. With V trimmed by 6 bases and J by 5 bases, 12 bases remained unmatched. The chain has TRBV23-1 and TRBJ2-7; 8 nucleotides line up with TRBD1. TRBV23-1 is sorted into the ORF group, with uncertain function. Source material: PBMCs. This receptor was taken from a man aged 30 to 39 in good health and CMV-seronegative. The CDR3 region has the DNA TGCGCCAGCAGCCTAGGGAAACAGGGGGATAACGAGCAGTACTTC. This codes for CASSLGKQGDNEQYF.